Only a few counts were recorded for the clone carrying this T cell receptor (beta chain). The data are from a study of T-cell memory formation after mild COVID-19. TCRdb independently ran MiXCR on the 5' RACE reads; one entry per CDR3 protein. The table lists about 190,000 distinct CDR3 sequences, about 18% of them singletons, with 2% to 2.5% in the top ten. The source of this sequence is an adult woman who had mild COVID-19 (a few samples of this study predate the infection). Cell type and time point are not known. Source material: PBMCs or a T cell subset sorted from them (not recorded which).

CDR3 DNA: TGCGCCAGCAGCCAAGATAGGTCCCTCTATGGCTACACCTTC. Translated: CASSQDRSLYGYTF. The chain uses TRBV4-3 and TRBJ1-2; the D is unclear. The CDR3 is 14 residues long. V shed 0 bases and J shed 4 bases, with 9 bases lying between them. Germline V lookup: CDR1 LGHNA, CDR2 YSLEER.